This T cell receptor beta chain was sequenced during a study of STAT5B mutations in CD4+ large granular lymphocyte leukemia. The repertoire was sequenced with immunoSEQ multiplex PCR; TCRdb's copy has only in-frame clones and lacks some. Of 28,000 or so clones listed, approximately 80% were seen once; the top ten hold around 1%. Trimming took off 2 bases at V and 7 bases at J, with 11 bases between the two ends. The length of the CDR3 is 14 residues. Germline V lookup: CDR1 SGHNT, CDR2 YENEEA. This TCR derives from a human donor in good health. The material sequenced was CD4+ T cells from blood buffy coats. This chain connects TRBV11-3 to TRBJ2-2, with D tentatively TRBD1 (6 bases). The CDR3 loop reads CASSLQQGFGELFF. The CDR3 DNA follows: TGTGCCAGCAGCTTACAACAGGGCTTCGGGGAGCTGTTTTTT.